This TCR beta chain originates from a study of human T cells and chemical hapten exposure. Time point specified: patch test 3, about 24 weeks after DPC sensitization. Treatment described: therapeutic diphenylcyclopropenone sensitization with weekly scalp DPC. The CDR3 has 16 residues. V shed 2 bases and J 6 bases; nucleotides not matched to a gene: 6. CDR1 is SGHTA, CDR2 FQGNSA, per germline. MiXCR, run by TCRdb on the RACE reads, gives a single entry per CDR3 protein. The table lists about 190,000 distinct CDR3 sequences, about 22% of them singletons, with about 2.5% in the top ten. This clonotype was observed a few times.

The source is a woman in her thirties or forties with alopecia areata. Some clones in this sample may be carry-over from other donors' samples. The chain combines TRBV7-2 with TRBJ2-2; TRBD1 agrees at 10 bases. The input for sequencing was whole blood, taken in connection with sensitization to the hapten diphenylcyclopropenone (DPC). CDR3 in DNA: TGTGCCAGCAGCTTAATTGGACAGGGGGACGCCGGGGAGCTGTTTTTT. Translation gives CASSLIGQGDAGELFF.